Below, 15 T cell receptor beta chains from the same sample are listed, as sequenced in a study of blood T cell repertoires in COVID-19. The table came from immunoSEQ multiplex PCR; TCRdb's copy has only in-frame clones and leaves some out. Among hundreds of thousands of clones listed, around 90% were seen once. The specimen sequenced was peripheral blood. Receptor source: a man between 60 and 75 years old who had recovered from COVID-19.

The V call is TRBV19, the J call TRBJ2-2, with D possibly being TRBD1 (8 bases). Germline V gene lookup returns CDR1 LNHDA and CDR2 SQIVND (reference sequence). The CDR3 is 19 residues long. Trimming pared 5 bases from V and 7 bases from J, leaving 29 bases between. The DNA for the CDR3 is TGTGCCAGTAGTTCCCAGGGGGCGGGGGACCTCCGAGGGATCGGGGAGCTGTTTTTT. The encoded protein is CASSSQGAGDLRGIGELFF.

For the CDR3, the DNA is TGTGCCAGCAGGTTAGGAGGGAACACTGAAGCTTTCTTT. It is translated as CASRLGGNTEAFF. This chain links TRBV2 with TRBJ1-1; no clear D. The germline V gene encodes CDR1 SNHLY and CDR2 FYNNEI. The CDR3 runs 13 residues. V shed 6 bases and J shed 1 base, with 9 bases lying between them.

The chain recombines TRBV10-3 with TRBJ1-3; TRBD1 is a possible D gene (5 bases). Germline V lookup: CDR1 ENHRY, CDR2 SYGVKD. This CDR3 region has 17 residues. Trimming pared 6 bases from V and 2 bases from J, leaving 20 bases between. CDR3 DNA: TGTGCCATCAGGGGCGATCAGGGTGTCTTGGCTGGAAACACCATATATTTT. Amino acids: CAIRGDQGVLAGNTIYF.

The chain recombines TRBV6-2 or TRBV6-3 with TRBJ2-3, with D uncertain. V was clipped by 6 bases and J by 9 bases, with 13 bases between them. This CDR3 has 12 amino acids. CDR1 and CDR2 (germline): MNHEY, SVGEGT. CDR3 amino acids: CASSPPRFTQYF. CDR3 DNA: TGTGCCAGCAGCCCCCCCCGGTTCACGCAGTATTTT.

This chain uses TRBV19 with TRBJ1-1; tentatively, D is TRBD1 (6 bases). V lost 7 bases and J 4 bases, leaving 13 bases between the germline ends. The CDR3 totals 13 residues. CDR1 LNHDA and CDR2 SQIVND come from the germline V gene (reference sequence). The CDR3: CASTKTGTTEAFF. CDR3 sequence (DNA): TGTGCCAGTACCAAGACAGGTACCACTGAAGCTTTCTTT.

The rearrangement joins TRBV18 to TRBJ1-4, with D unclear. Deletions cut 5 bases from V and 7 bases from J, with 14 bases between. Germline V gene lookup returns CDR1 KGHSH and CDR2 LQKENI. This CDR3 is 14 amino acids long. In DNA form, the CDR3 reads TGTGCCAGCTCAGTAGGATCTGGGAGTGAAAAACTGTTTTTT. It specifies CASSVGSGSEKLFF.

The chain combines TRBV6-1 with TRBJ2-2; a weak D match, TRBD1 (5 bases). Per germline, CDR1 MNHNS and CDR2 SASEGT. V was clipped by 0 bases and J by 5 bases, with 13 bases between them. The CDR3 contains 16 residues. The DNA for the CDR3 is TGTGCCAGCAGTGAAGCCCTGACAGCGCTTACCGGGGAGCTGTTTTTT. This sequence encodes CASSEALTALTGELFF.

The CDR3 region has the DNA TGCAGCGTTGAAACCGGCCACGGGTACGAGCAGTACTTC. Its translation: CSVETGHGYEQYF. V gene TRBV29-1 combines with J gene TRBJ2-7; D not certain. This CDR3 is 13 amino acids long. Germline V CDR1 and CDR2: SQVTM, ANQGSEA. V was trimmed by 2 bases and J by 4 bases, leaving 12 bases between them.

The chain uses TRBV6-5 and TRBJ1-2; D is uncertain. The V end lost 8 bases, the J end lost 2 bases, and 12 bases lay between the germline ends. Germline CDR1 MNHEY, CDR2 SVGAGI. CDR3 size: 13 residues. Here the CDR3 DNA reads TGTGCCAGCCAGTACAGCAAAAACTATGGCTACACCTTC. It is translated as CASQYSKNYGYTF.

The CDR3 sequence is CASSPGANYGYTF. The CDR3 DNA follows: TGTGCCAGCAGTCCGGGTGCCAACTATGGCTACACCTTC. The chain combines TRBV6-5 with TRBJ1-2; D is uncertain. In germline, CDR1 is MNHEY, CDR2 SVGAGI. Trimming removed 5 bases from V and 2 bases from J, with 9 bases in between. The CDR3 has 13 residues.

The CDR3 region has the DNA TGTGCCAGCCTGTCGGAGAGCAATCAGCCCCAGCATTTT. Translation: CASLSESNQPQHF. V usage is TRBV6-5 and J usage is TRBJ1-5; no definite D call. The V end lost 8 bases, the J end lost 1 base, and 9 bases lay between the germline ends. CDR3 size: 13 residues. CDR1 and CDR2 (germline): MNHEY, SVGAGI.

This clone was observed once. The CDR3 sequence is CASSEVGEAYYNEQFF. In DNA, the CDR3 is TGTGCCAGCAGTGAAGTGGGTGAAGCGTACTACAATGAGCAGTTCTTC. The chain couples TRBV6-1 to TRBJ2-1; unclear D gene. This CDR3 comprises 16 residues. Germline loops: CDR1 MNHNS, CDR2 SASEGT. V shed 1 base and J shed 3 bases, with 13 bases lying between them.

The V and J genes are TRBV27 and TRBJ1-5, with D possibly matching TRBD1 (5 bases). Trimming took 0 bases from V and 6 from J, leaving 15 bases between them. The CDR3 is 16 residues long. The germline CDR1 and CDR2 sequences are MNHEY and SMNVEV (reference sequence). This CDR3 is CASSLSGRVLIQPQHF. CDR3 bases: TGTGCCAGCAGTTTATCCGGCAGGGTGTTGATTCAGCCCCAGCATTTT.

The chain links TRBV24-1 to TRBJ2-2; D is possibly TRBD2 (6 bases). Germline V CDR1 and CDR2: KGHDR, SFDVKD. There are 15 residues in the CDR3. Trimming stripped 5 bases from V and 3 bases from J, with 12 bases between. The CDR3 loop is CATSGLDMDTGELFF. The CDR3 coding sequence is TGTGCCACCAGTGGACTAGATATGGACACCGGGGAGCTGTTTTTT.

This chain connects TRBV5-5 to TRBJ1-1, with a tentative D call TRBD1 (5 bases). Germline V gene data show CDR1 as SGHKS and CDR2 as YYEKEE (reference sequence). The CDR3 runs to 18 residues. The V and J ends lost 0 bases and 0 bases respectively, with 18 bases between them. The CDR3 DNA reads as TGTGCCAGCAGCTTGGTTGTGGGTGGGGCTACGATGAACACTGAAGCTTTCTTT. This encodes CASSLVVGGATMNTEAFF.